The 16 T cell receptor beta chains reported below all come from one sample, sequenced in a study of T-cell memory formation after mild COVID-19. TCRdb passed the 5' RACE reads through MiXCR, listing each CDR3 protein once. Altogether 550,000 to 700,000 distinct CDR3 sequences are present, about a sixth being singletons, with the ten largest covering around 13%. Sequencing input: PBMCs or a T cell subset sorted from them (not recorded which). The receptors derive from an adult woman who had mild COVID-19 (a few samples of this study predate the infection). Cell type and time point are not known.

This clonotype was counted a few times. The chain uses TRBV9 and TRBJ2-3; 14 nucleotides agree with TRBD2. In germline, CDR1 is SGDLS, CDR2 YYNGEE. This CDR3 is built from 18 residues. The J segment lost 2 bases and the V segment lost 4 bases, leaving 9 bases of the junction unmatched. CDR3 amino acids: CASSHPTSGGAVTDTQYF. For the CDR3, the DNA is TGTGCCAGCAGCCATCCGACTAGCGGGGGGGCCGTCACAGATACGCAGTATTTT.

This clonotype has just a few counts. The rearrangement uses TRBV5-1 and TRBJ2-1; no definite D call. Trimming took off 3 bases at V and 2 bases at J, with 21 bases between the two ends. Germline V CDR1 and CDR2: SGHRS, YFSETQ. The CDR3 has 18 amino acids. CDR3 nucleotides: TGCGCCAGCAGCTCCCCCGTCGATCCCCTAAGGCCCTACAATGAGCAGTTCTTC. Translation: CASSSPVDPLRPYNEQFF.

The chain links TRBV7-2 to TRBJ2-3; D uncertain. V shed 1 base and J shed 0 bases, with 5 bases lying between them. The CDR3 is 14 residues long. Germline CDR1 reads SGHTA; CDR2 reads FQGNSA. CDR3 DNA: TGTGCCAGCAGCTTAGACTATAGCACAGATACGCAGTATTTT. Protein: CASSLDYSTDTQYF.

This clonotype has a handful of counts. This chain links TRBV11-2 with TRBJ1-3; 9 nucleotides match TRBD1. Germline V lookup: CDR1 SGHAT, CDR2 FQNNGV. With 5 bases clipped from V and 4 bases from J, the junction kept 9 bases outside the gene matches. There are 16 residues in the CDR3. In nucleotides, the CDR3 is TGTGCCAGCAGCGGGGTGAGGACAGGGGTCGGAAACACCATATATTTT. It yields the protein CASSGVRTGVGNTIYF. Full variable domain (remainder filled in from reference TRBV11-2 and TRBJ1-3): EAGVAQSPRYKIIEKRQSVAFWCNPISGHATLYWYQQILGQGPKLLIQFQNNGVVDDSQLPKDRFSAERLKGVDSTLKIQPAKLEDSAVYLCASSGVRTGVGNTIYFGEGSWLTVV.

The CDR3 loop reads CASSVGALETQYF. As DNA, the CDR3 is TGTGCCAGCAGTGTCGGGGCTTTGGAGACCCAGTACTTC. The J gene is TRBJ2-5, the V gene TRBV2; possibly TRBD1 or TRBD2 for D (5 bases each). Trimming shortened V by 4 bases and J by 5 bases, and 11 bases separated the two germline ends. This CDR3 contains 13 residues. Per the germline V gene, CDR1 is SNHLY and CDR2 is FYNNEI.

The chain carries TRBV19 and TRBJ1-2, with 7 bases fitting TRBD1. Trimming removed 7 bases from V and 2 bases from J; junction bases left unmatched: 4. The CDR3 loop spans 13 amino acids. Germline CDR1 reads LNHDA; CDR2 reads SQIVND (reference sequence). The CDR3: CASIGTENYGYTF. CDR3 in DNA: TGTGCCAGTATCGGGACAGAGAACTATGGCTACACCTTC.

The CDR3 DNA reads TGTGCCAGTAGCGCAGGCGAGCTATCGAACACCGGGGAGCTGTTTTTT. This sequence encodes CASSAGELSNTGELFF. The genes are TRBV19 and TRBJ2-2; D remains unclear. The CDR3 totals 16 residues. CDR1 and CDR2 (germline): LNHDA, SQIVND (reference sequence). Between the trimmed V and J ends, which lost 6 bases and 0 bases, there was a span of 14 bases.

This clonotype showed up just a few times. Here the CDR3 reads CSVEEGGVRTDTQYF. CDR3 DNA sequence: TGCAGCGTTGAAGAGGGAGGGGTTAGAACAGATACGCAGTATTTT. J is TRBJ2-3 and V is TRBV29-1; 7 bases are a match to TRBD2. V shed 0 bases, J shed 3 bases, and the junction held 6 bases outside the gene matches. There are 15 residues in the CDR3. The V gene's germline CDR1 is SQVTM and CDR2 ANQGSEA.

The sample holds a few counts of this clonotype. V usage is TRBV20-1 and J usage is TRBJ2-4, with TRBD2 matching over 10 bases. The CDR3 is 14 amino acids. Trimming cost V 6 bases and J 1 base; bases outside gene matches: 3. In germline, CDR1 is DFQATT, CDR2 SNEGSKA (reference sequence). CDR3 region: CSAQREGAKNIQYF. The DNA of the CDR3 is TGCAGTGCCCAGCGGGAGGGTGCCAAAAACATTCAGTACTTC.

This sequence joins TRBV10-3 and TRBJ2-7; D not certain. This CDR3 has 14 residues. The V end was cut by 0 bases, the J end by 4 bases, with 10 bases between. The germline V gene encodes CDR1 ENHRY and CDR2 SYGVKD. The chain's CDR3 is CAISESKATYEQYF. The CDR3, as DNA: TGTGCCATCAGTGAGTCTAAGGCCACTTACGAGCAGTACTTC.

This clonotype showed up just once. The chain links TRBV7-2 to TRBJ1-1; D gene uncertain. V was pared by 2 bases and J by 3 bases, with 16 bases between. The CDR3 is 16 residues long. The germline V gene has CDR1 SGHTA and CDR2 FQGNSA. The CDR3 reads CASSLSLAVGYTEAFF. In DNA, the CDR3 is TGTGCCAGCAGCTTATCTTTAGCCGTGGGTTACACTGAAGCTTTCTTT. The variable domain in full, completed from reference TRBV7-2 and TRBJ1-1, reads GAGVSQSPSNKVTEKGKDVELRCDPISGHTALYWYRQSLGQGLEFLIYFQGNSAPDKSGLPSDRFSAERTGGSVSTLTIQRTQQEDSAVYLCASSLSLAVGYTEAFFGQGTRLTVV.

This clonotype was seen a handful of times. The V and J genes are TRBV7-6 and TRBJ1-2; a weak D match, TRBD1 (5 bases). The CDR3 sequence is 14 residues long. Looked up from germline, CDR1 is SGHVS and CDR2 is FNYEAQ. The V gene lost 5 bases and the J gene lost 6 bases, with 16 bases spanning the gap. The CDR3 loop is CASSLYGTGDGYTF. The CDR3 nucleotides read TGTGCCAGCAGCCTCTATGGGACGGGAGATGGCTACACCTTC.

This clonotype was detected a few times. The chain recombines TRBV2 with TRBJ2-2, with 10 nucleotides matching TRBD2. The CDR3 has 16 residues. With V trimmed by 2 bases and J by 4 bases, 4 bases remained unmatched. Germline CDR1 SNHLY, CDR2 FYNNEI. CDR3 region: CASSELQRGGTGELFF. As DNA, the CDR3 is TGTGCCAGCAGTGAACTTCAGCGGGGGGGCACCGGGGAGCTGTTTTTT.

This clonotype occurred a few times. J is TRBJ2-5 and V is TRBV5-4, with 11 bases that match TRBD1. CDR1 is SGHNT, CDR2 YYREEE, per germline (reference sequence). J gave up 5 bases and V 3 bases, and 3 bases lay outside the gene matches. This CDR3 is built from 14 residues. CDR3: CASSSRDRGETQYF. The CDR3 nucleotides read TGTGCCAGCAGCTCCCGGGACAGGGGGGAGACCCAGTACTTC.

V gene TRBV30 combines with J gene TRBJ2-1, with D tentatively TRBD2 (6 bases). CDR3 length equals 15 residues. The V gene lost 0 bases and the J gene lost 0 bases, with 9 bases spanning the gap. Germline CDR1 GTSNPN, CDR2 SVGIG (reference sequence). CDR3 in amino acids: CAWSVLGGSYNEQFF. CDR3 bases: TGTGCCTGGAGTGTACTGGGGGGCTCCTACAATGAGCAGTTCTTC.

This clonotype was picked up a small number of times. The V call is TRBV15, the J call TRBJ2-7, with no clear D. This CDR3 is 14 amino acids long. CDR1 and CDR2 from the germline V gene are LNHNV and YYDKDF (reference sequence). Deletions cut 4 bases from V and 0 bases from J, with 10 bases between. The CDR3 nucleotides are TGTGCCACCAGCAAGAAGCCACACTCCTACGAGCAGTACTTC. This translates into CATSKKPHSYEQYF.